Presented here are 14 T cell receptor beta chains from one specimen sequenced in a study of cytomegalovirus exposure and HLA in healthy donors. PCR used 60 Vbeta primers and 13 Jbeta primers. Profiling relied on immunoSEQ multiplex PCR, and the TCRdb table lists in-frame clones only, not all of them. The sample includes fewer than 95,000 clones, over 55% of them seen just once. Material: PBMCs. Receptor source: a woman between 50 and 59 years old in good health and CMV-seropositive.

This chain uses TRBV6-6 with TRBJ2-1; D may be TRBD1 (5 bases). CDR3 length equals 13 residues. From germline, CDR1 is MNHNY and CDR2 SVGAGI (reference sequence). Trimming stripped 2 bases from V and 11 bases from J, with 13 bases between. CDR3 amino acids: CASSYPQGVKQFF. The CDR3 DNA is TGTGCCAGCAGTTACCCCCAGGGCGTTAAGCAGTTCTTC.

This clone was found a few times. The chain couples TRBV27 to TRBJ2-7, with D possibly TRBD1 on 5 matching bases. Per the germline V gene, CDR1 is MNHEY and CDR2 is SMNVEV (reference sequence). Trimming removed 6 bases at V and 2 bases at J, with 14 bases between. This CDR3 spans 14 amino acids. CDR3 DNA: TGTGCCAGCAGCCCTGACAGCCGCGCCTACGAGCAGTACTTC. Amino acid sequence: CASSPDSRAYEQYF.

This clone was observed once. The J gene is TRBJ2-7, the V gene TRBV6-5; no reliable D call. Trimming took 6 bases from V and 7 from J, leaving 19 bases between them. This CDR3 has 14 amino acids. Germline V lookup: CDR1 MNHEY, CDR2 SVGAGI. The CDR3 nucleotides read TGTGCCAGCAGCCGCGACTCTGGTGGTTGGGAGCAGTACTTC. Translated: CASSRDSGGWEQYF.

The V and J genes are TRBV19 and TRBJ1-4; 7 bases map to TRBD1. This CDR3 region has 14 residues. Germline values: CDR1 LNHDA, CDR2 SQIVND (reference sequence). J lost 6 bases, V lost 3 bases, and 4 bases had no gene match. The chain's CDR3 is CASSIQGEYEKLFF. The CDR3 DNA sequence: TGTGCCAGTAGTATTCAGGGGGAATATGAAAAACTGTTTTTT.

The chain recombines TRBV13 with TRBJ1-2; 7 bases are a match to TRBD1. The CDR3 is 16 amino acids. The V segment lost 4 bases and the J segment 1 base; nucleotides outside the gene matches: 9. The germline V gene has CDR1 PRHDT and CDR2 FYEKMQ (reference sequence). The DNA for the CDR3 is TGTGCCAGCAGCTCTTCCGGGACAGCATATAACTATGGCTACACCTTC. The encoded protein is CASSSSGTAYNYGYTF.

The genes are TRBV2 and TRBJ2-2; perhaps TRBD2 as D (6 bases). V dropped 4 bases and J dropped 6 bases, with 15 bases sitting between them. The length of the CDR3 is 15 residues. CDR1 and CDR2 from the germline V gene are SNHLY and FYNNEI. The CDR3 DNA is TGTGCCAGCAGTGTCTTGACCGGAGGGGCCGGGGAGCTGTTTTTT. Its protein is CASSVLTGGAGELFF. Drawing the rest from reference TRBV2 and TRBJ2-2, the complete variable domain is EPEVTQTPSHQVTQMGQEVILRCVPISNHLYFYWYRQILGQKVEFLVSFYNNEISEKSEIFDDQFSVERPDGSNFTLKIRSTKLEDSAMYFCASSVLTGGAGELFFGEGSRLTVL.

This clone was found a few times. CDR3 in amino acids: CASSQEDNRGTEAFF. The CDR3 DNA is TGTGCCAGCAGCCAAGAAGACAACAGGGGGACTGAAGCTTTCTTT. The rearrangement joins TRBV14 to TRBJ1-1, with 8 bases fitting TRBD1. The germline V gene has CDR1 SGHDN and CDR2 FVKESK. The CDR3 runs to 15 residues. With V trimmed by 0 bases and J by 5 bases, 5 bases remained unmatched. The entire variable domain, with the rest obtained from reference TRBV14 and TRBJ1-1, is as follows: EAGVTQFPSHSVIEKGQTVTLRCDPISGHDNLYWYRRVMGKEIKFLLHFVKESKQDESGMPNNRFLAERTGGTYSTLKVQPAELEDSGVYFCASSQEDNRGTEAFFGQGTRLTVV.

This chain uses TRBV5-1 with TRBJ1-1, with a tentative D call TRBD1 (6 bases). The CDR3 is 16 residues long. The germline V gene encodes CDR1 SGHRS and CDR2 YFSETQ. With 2 bases removed from V and 2 bases from J, the gap between germline ends came to 16 bases. The chain's CDR3 is CASSLSGQGFNTEAFF. The DNA for the CDR3 is TGCGCCAGCAGCTTATCGGGACAAGGCTTCAACACTGAAGCTTTCTTT.

This chain links TRBV27 with TRBJ1-1, with TRBD1 matching 7 bases. Germline assignment: CDR1 MNHEY and CDR2 SMNVEV (reference sequence). This CDR3 contains 14 residues. The V and J ends lost 3 bases and 8 bases, in that order; junction bases with no gene match: 9. The CDR3 loop reads CASSLGRGLGEAFF. In nucleotides, the CDR3 is TGTGCCAGCAGTTTGGGCAGGGGGTTAGGGGAAGCTTTCTTT.

This clone has more than one count but fewer than ten. V is TRBV28 and J is TRBJ2-3, with D perhaps TRBD2 (5 bases). V was clipped by 5 bases and J by 1 base, with 19 bases between them. Germline loops: CDR1 MDHEN, CDR2 SYDVKM. The CDR3 sequence is 17 residues long. As DNA, the CDR3 is TGTGCCAGCAGTCCGGCGGGTGGGCGAGGGCGCACAGATACGCAGTATTTT. This gives the protein CASSPAGGRGRTDTQYF.

CDR3 nucleotides: TGTGCCAGCAGTCTGCAGGGGCCTAATGAAAAACTGTTTTTT. Its protein is CASSLQGPNEKLFF. The V call is TRBV27, the J call TRBJ1-4, with D perhaps matching TRBD1 (6 bases). This CDR3 contains 14 residues. Germline lookup yields CDR1 MNHEY and CDR2 SMNVEV (reference sequence). Trimming left V 5 bases short and J 3 bases short, with 10 bases between.

The chain recombines TRBV5-3 with TRBJ1-6; D gene unclear. TRBV5-3 counts as an open reading frame of uncertain function. The CDR3 length is 15 residues. V lost 4 bases to trimming and J lost 6 bases, with 14 bases between them. Here the CDR3 reads CARSLEGLSNSPLHF. The CDR3 DNA reads TGTGCCAGAAGCCTCGAGGGCTTGTCTAATTCACCCCTCCACTTT.

The gene calls are TRBV28 and TRBJ1-5; 8 bases agree with TRBD1. Per germline, CDR1 MDHEN and CDR2 SYDVKM. The CDR3 sequence is 17 residues long. With 5 bases clipped from V and 2 bases from J, the junction kept 11 bases outside the gene matches. The CDR3 loop reads CASSPPPDRGGNQPQHF. The CDR3 DNA reads TGTGCCAGCAGTCCACCTCCAGACAGGGGCGGCAATCAGCCCCAGCATTTT.

The chain recombines TRBV11-1 with TRBJ2-1; a possible D gene is TRBD2 (5 bases). Germline assignment: CDR1 SGHAT and CDR2 FQDESV (reference sequence). Trimming took off 0 bases at V and 0 bases at J, with 9 bases between the two ends. The CDR3 is 16 amino acids. CDR3 DNA sequence: TGTGCCAGCAGCTTAGCGCCCACTAGCTCCTACAATGAGCAGTTCTTC. Its translation: CASSLAPTSSYNEQFF.